The next 14 T cell receptor beta chains were all read from a single sample in a study of blood T cell repertoires in COVID-19. Clones were sequenced by immunoSEQ multiplex PCR, and TCRdb holds only the in-frame ones, with some missing. Among around 200,000 clones listed, around 80% were seen once. The specimen sequenced was peripheral blood. These receptors were collected from a man aged 35 to 55 with active or convalescent COVID-19.

The chain recombines TRBV4-1 with TRBJ1-2; 8 positions agree with TRBD1. Trimming at V came to 4 bases and at J to 4 bases, leaving 11 bases not matched to a gene. There are 16 residues in the CDR3. CDR1 is MGHRA and CDR2 is YSYEKL in the germline V gene. The CDR3 protein is CASSRIQGAAGYGYTF. The CDR3 bases are TGCGCCAGCAGCCGCATTCAGGGGGCGGCGGGCTATGGCTACACCTTC.

V gene TRBV6-1 combines with J gene TRBJ1-1; 7 bases line up with TRBD1. V dropped 0 bases and J dropped 7; count of bases not matched to a gene: 2. Germline assignment: CDR1 MNHNS and CDR2 SASEGT. CDR3 length: 13 amino acids. As DNA, the CDR3 is TGTGCCAGCAGTGAAGCTGGGACAGTTGAAGCTTTCTTT. Translation gives CASSEAGTVEAFF.

The chain carries TRBV2 and TRBJ1-1; 8 bases match TRBD1. The germline gives CDR1 SNHLY, CDR2 FYNNEI. Trimming removed 4 bases from V and 5 bases from J; junction bases left unmatched: 3. The CDR3 totals 13 residues. The CDR3 is CASSGQGTTEAFF. The CDR3 DNA follows: TGTGCCAGCAGTGGACAGGGGACGACTGAAGCTTTCTTT.

This chain uses TRBV3-1 (or the pseudogene TRBV3-2) with TRBJ2-2; tentative D call: TRBD2 (5 bases). The V gene's germline CDR1 is LGHDT and CDR2 YNNKEL (reference sequence). Trimming took 6 bases from V and 7 from J, leaving 21 bases between them. The CDR3 length is 16 residues. The CDR3 coding sequence is TGTGCCAGCAGGCCAAGTTGGGGTAGCGCCGGCGGGGAGCTGTTTTTT. Residues: CASRPSWGSAGGELFF.

This clone has a single count. The rearrangement uses TRBV29-1 and TRBJ1-1; no firm D call. CDR3 length equals 13 residues. Germline V CDR1 and CDR2: SQVTM, ANQGSEA. Trimming took 1 base from V and 1 from J, leaving 7 bases between them. The CDR3 nucleotides read TGCAGCGTTGAAGGGCGGGAGAACACTGAAGCTTTCTTT. It encodes CSVEGRENTEAFF.

The chain couples TRBV11-2 to TRBJ1-4, with D perhaps matching TRBD1 (6 bases). This CDR3 has 14 amino acids. The V end lost 2 bases, the J end lost 2 bases, and 6 bases lay between the germline ends. Per the germline V gene, CDR1 is SGHAT and CDR2 is FQNNGV. The CDR3 nucleotides are TGTGCCAGCAGCTTACAGGGGACTAATGAAAAACTGTTTTTT. Translation gives CASSLQGTNEKLFF.

The chain couples TRBV3-1 (or the pseudogene TRBV3-2) to TRBJ2-5, with 9 bases matching TRBD1. Germline CDR1 and CDR2: LGHDT and YNNKEL (reference sequence). There are 17 residues in the CDR3. V was pared by 1 base and J by 5 bases, with 11 bases of the junction left unmatched. Here the CDR3 reads CASSQGTAGTGWETQYF. The DNA of the CDR3 is TGTGCCAGCAGCCAAGGAACCGCTGGGACAGGGTGGGAGACCCAGTACTTC.

The chain uses TRBV30 and TRBJ1-1; 8 bases match TRBD1. With V trimmed by 5 bases and J by 8 bases, 7 bases remained unmatched. Germline CDR1 is GTSNPN and CDR2 is SVGIG (reference sequence). There are 12 residues in the CDR3. CDR3 nucleotides: TGTGCCTGGGCGGCAGGGGGCACCGAAGCTTTCTTT. Protein: CAWAAGGTEAFF.

This chain connects TRBV27 to TRBJ1-2, with D perhaps matching TRBD1 (6 bases). The germline V gene has CDR1 MNHEY and CDR2 SMNVEV (reference sequence). Trimming shortened V by 6 bases and J by 5 bases, and 31 bases separated the two germline ends. The CDR3 runs 19 residues. The DNA of the CDR3 is TGTGCCAGCAGCCCCCAGGGAGGGGCAGGGGAGCAAATAGGGTATGGCTACACCTTC. Translation gives CASSPQGGAGEQIGYGYTF.

The rearrangement uses TRBV6-1 and TRBJ1-4, with 7 bases aligning to TRBD1. From germline, CDR1 is MNHNS and CDR2 SASEGT. The CDR3 covers 14 residues. Trimming removed 3 bases from V and 5 bases from J; junction bases left unmatched: 3. The CDR3 here is CASSDGTANEKLFF. The CDR3 coding sequence is TGTGCCAGCAGTGACGGGACAGCAAATGAAAAACTGTTTTTT.

The chain employs TRBV6-5 and TRBJ1-2; D is unclear. Trimming took 0 bases from V and 5 from J, leaving 13 bases between them. CDR3 size: 15 residues. Germline V gene data show CDR1 as MNHEY and CDR2 as SVGAGI. The DNA of the CDR3 is TGTGCCAGCAGTTACTCCCTCGGGATCAAATATGGCTACACCTTC. Translated: CASSYSLGIKYGYTF.

The CDR3 DNA reads as TGTGCCAGCAGTCCGGGGGACAGCCGAATTGAAGCTTTCTTT. Amino acid sequence: CASSPGDSRIEAFF. V is TRBV28 and J is TRBJ1-1; TRBD1 matches at 7 bases. The CDR3 loop spans 14 amino acids. Germline V gene data show CDR1 as MDHEN and CDR2 as SYDVKM. The V and J ends lost 5 bases and 7 bases, in that order; junction bases with no gene match: 10.

The chain couples TRBV30 to TRBJ2-2; D gene unclear. CDR3 size: 15 residues. Germline V lookup: CDR1 GTSNPN, CDR2 SVGIG (reference sequence). This CDR3 reads CAQARGGSNTGELFF. The CDR3 DNA reads TGTGCTCAAGCACGCGGCGGATCAAACACCGGGGAGCTGTTTTTT.

CDR3 sequence (DNA): TGTGCCAGTAGGAGGACTGATAGATTGAACACTGAAGCTTTCTTT. Translating gives CASRRTDRLNTEAFF. V usage is TRBV19 and J usage is TRBJ1-1; D call uncertain. CDR1 and CDR2 (germline): LNHDA, SQIVND (reference sequence). The CDR3 runs to 15 residues. The germline V and J ends were trimmed by 6 bases and 0 bases, with 14 bases remaining between them.